These 27 T cell receptor beta chains came from one sample sequenced in a study of blood T cell repertoires in COVID-19 (dated by TCRdb to the early 2020s). Libraries were made using the immunoSEQ multiplex PCR assay. TCRdb mirrors the immuneACCESS table, restricted to in-frame sequences. Some clones are absent from its copies; in checked studies, under half trace to an unresolved V gene, and the reason for the others is unknown. The sample table shows 150,000 to 200,000 clones, and roughly four fifths are seen once. The ten largest make up 1.5% of the sample. The sequenced sample consisted of peripheral blood. Source of these receptors: a human donor in a cohort sampled during active COVID-19.

The chain couples TRBV10-2 to TRBJ2-1, with 9 bases lining up with TRBD2. V was clipped by 2 bases and J by 9 bases; unmatched bases: 2. CDR3 size: 13 residues. Germline CDR1 reads WSHSY; CDR2 reads SAAADI. This CDR3 is CASSEGSGSEQFF. As DNA, the CDR3 is TGCGCCAGCAGTGAGGGTAGCGGGAGTGAGCAGTTCTTC.

This clone was seen repeatedly, ten times or more. This chain joins TRBV5-1 and TRBJ1-2; TRBD1 matches 7 bases. The germline V gene has CDR1 SGHRS and CDR2 YFSETQ. This CDR3 comprises 12 residues. J lost 6 bases, V lost 3 bases, and 2 bases had no gene match. Here the CDR3 reads CASSWGTDGYTF. CDR3 DNA sequence: TGCGCCAGCAGCTGGGGGACAGATGGCTACACCTTC. Variable domain in full (rest from reference TRBV5-1 and TRBJ1-2): KAGVTQTPRYLIKTRGQQVTLSCSPISGHRSVSWYQQTPGQGLQFLFEYFSETQRNKGNFPGRFSGRQFSNSRSEMNVSTLELGDSALYLCASSWGTDGYTFGSGTRLTVV.

The rearrangement links TRBV9 to TRBJ1-5, with 9 positions matching TRBD1. The CDR3 has 15 amino acids. Looked up from germline, CDR1 is SGDLS and CDR2 is YYNGEE. Losses at the gene ends were 4 bases for V and 3 bases for J; bases not matched to a gene: 5. This chain's CDR3 is CASSPGTGFNQPQHF. The CDR3 nucleotides read TGTGCCAGCAGCCCAGGGACAGGGTTCAATCAGCCCCAGCATTTT.

This chain links TRBV7-2 with TRBJ1-1, with a tentative D call TRBD1 (5 bases). Trimming shortened V by 8 bases and J by 1 base, and 11 bases separated the two germline ends. CDR3 size: 13 residues. Per the germline V gene, CDR1 is SGHTA and CDR2 is FQGNSA. CDR3 nucleotide sequence: TGTGCCAGCCGATTCACAGGGAACACTGAAGCTTTCTTT. It translates to CASRFTGNTEAFF.

J is TRBJ1-1 and V is TRBV7-9; 10 positions agree with TRBD1. CDR3 size: 17 residues. Trimming cost V 3 bases and J 0 bases; bases outside gene matches: 7. Looked up from germline, CDR1 is SEHNR and CDR2 is FQNEAQ (reference sequence). The CDR3 loop reads CASSFDRGHGVNTEAFF. The CDR3 bases are TGTGCCAGCAGCTTCGACAGGGGGCATGGGGTGAACACTGAAGCTTTCTTT.

This clone was observed a few times. The V gene is TRBV6-6, the J gene TRBJ1-1, with D unclear. Per germline, CDR1 MNHNY and CDR2 SVGAGI (reference sequence). This CDR3 has 14 residues. V gave up 6 bases and J gave up 5 bases, with 16 bases separating them. This CDR3 is CASSLTGGTTEAFF. The CDR3 DNA is TGTGCCAGCAGCCTGACCGGAGGTACGACTGAAGCTTTCTTT.

This rearrangement joins TRBV5-5 to TRBJ2-7; the D gene is possibly TRBD2 (5 bases). The ends were cut back, 1 base at V and 3 bases at J, with 5 bases in the middle. The CDR3 extends over 12 amino acids. Germline V CDR1 and CDR2: SGHKS, YYEKEE (reference sequence). Here the CDR3 DNA reads TGTGCCAGCAGCTTGAGCGGCTACGAGCAGTACTTC. Protein: CASSLSGYEQYF.

The J gene is TRBJ1-2, the V gene TRBV6-2 or TRBV6-3, with a weak D call TRBD1 (5 bases). Looked up from germline, CDR1 is MNHEY and CDR2 is SVGEGT. With 7 bases removed from V and 0 bases from J, the gap between germline ends came to 15 bases. The CDR3 is made up of 15 amino acids. The CDR3 loop is CASNPIGGTNYGYTF. The CDR3 nucleotides read TGTGCCAGCAACCCAATTGGGGGGACTAACTATGGCTACACCTTC.

This chain links TRBV6-6 with TRBJ2-7, with 9 bases fitting TRBD1. The CDR3 covers 15 residues. Trimming at V came to 6 bases and at J to 5 bases, leaving 11 bases not matched to a gene. Germline loops: CDR1 MNHNY, CDR2 SVGAGI (reference sequence). The CDR3 DNA reads TGTGCCAGCAGCCACACAGGGGGCGTGTTTCACGAGCAGTACTTC. Protein: CASSHTGGVFHEQYF.

V usage is TRBV5-6 and J usage is TRBJ2-7; D possibly corresponds to TRBD2 (6 bases). The CDR3 consists of 13 residues. V was cut by 2 bases and J by 3 bases, with 9 bases left in between. Germline V lookup: CDR1 SGHDT, CDR2 YYEEEE. CDR3 in amino acids: CASSLVTSYEQYF. The CDR3 bases are TGTGCCAGCAGCTTAGTGACTAGCTACGAGCAGTACTTC.

In nucleotides, the CDR3 is TGTGCCAGCAGTTTTGTGGGACAGGGGAATCAGCCCCAGCATTTT. As protein: CASSFVGQGNQPQHF. The chain combines TRBV27 with TRBJ1-5; 10 bases are a match to TRBD1. The CDR3 contains 15 residues. CDR1 is MNHEY, CDR2 SMNVEV, per germline (reference sequence). V shed 3 bases, J shed 4 bases, and the junction held 3 bases outside the gene matches.

The CDR3 here is CASSRGGSNEKLFF. Written as DNA, the CDR3 is TGTGCCAGCAGCCGTGGGGGCTCTAATGAAAAACTGTTTTTT. The chain carries TRBV11-3 and TRBJ1-4; the D gene is possibly TRBD1 (6 bases). CDR3 size: 14 residues. Looked up from germline, CDR1 is SGHNT and CDR2 is YENEEA. Deletions cut 5 bases from V and 3 bases from J, with 10 bases between.

V is TRBV20-1 and J is TRBJ1-1; D is uncertain. Germline V gene sequence: CDR1 DFQATT, CDR2 SNEGSKA (reference sequence). The CDR3 has 11 residues. V lost 3 bases and J lost 6, with 8 bases in between. In DNA form, the CDR3 reads TGCAGTGCTAGTTACGGTCCTGAAGCTTTCTTT. Its protein is CSASYGPEAFF.

This clone was counted a single time. At one of its ends the junction is not consistent with the germline gene, which may arise from a read error. The V gene is TRBV11-2, the J gene TRBJ1-3; TRBD1 matches at 10 bases. Looked up from germline, CDR1 is SGHAT and CDR2 is FQNNGV. The CDR3 sequence is 14 residues long. CDR3 sequence reads: CANSATDRGNTIYF. Written as DNA, the CDR3 is TGTGCCAACAGCGCGACGGACAGGGGGAACACCATATATTTT.

This clone was detected once. The V gene is TRBV6-1, the J gene TRBJ2-7, with 14 bases matching TRBD2. Germline CDR1 and CDR2: MNHNS and SASEGT. This CDR3 spans 16 amino acids. The ends lost 2 bases at V and 2 bases at J; junction bases unmatched: 2. CDR3 bases: TGTGCCAGCAGTGAAAGGGGACTAGCGGGAGCCTACGAGCAGTACTTC. Translating it yields CASSERGLAGAYEQYF.

The V call is TRBV18, the J call TRBJ2-3; D remains ambiguous. The CDR3 loop spans 15 amino acids. Trimming stripped 0 bases from V and 2 bases from J, with 9 bases between. Germline V gene sequence: CDR1 KGHSH, CDR2 LQKENI. The CDR3 region is CASSPPEINTDTQYF. The CDR3 DNA reads TGTGCCAGCTCACCACCAGAGATAAACACAGATACGCAGTATTTT.

This clone appeared a single time. The chain combines TRBV3-1 (or the pseudogene TRBV3-2) with TRBJ2-7, with 7 nucleotides matching TRBD1. CDR3 size: 20 residues. Germline V gene data show CDR1 as LGHDT and CDR2 as YNNKEL (reference sequence). The V and J ends lost 2 bases and 3 bases, in that order; junction bases with no gene match: 22. CDR3: CASSQKRATIGGYKYYEQYF. The CDR3 DNA is TGTGCCAGCAGCCAAAAGAGGGCCACCATAGGGGGCTACAAGTACTACGAGCAGTACTTC.

The rearrangement links TRBV6-1 to TRBJ2-7, with 10 bases matching TRBD2. CDR1 and CDR2 (germline): MNHNS, SASEGT. V dropped 4 bases and J dropped 1; count of bases not matched to a gene: 4. CDR3 size: 15 residues. In nucleotides, the CDR3 is TGTGCCAGCAGTGGAGCGGGGGGGGCGTCCTACGAGCAGTACTTC. Its translation: CASSGAGGASYEQYF.

The chain couples TRBV9 to TRBJ1-5, with D hard to call. V gave up 0 bases and J gave up 5 bases, with 6 bases separating them. Germline V lookup: CDR1 SGDLS, CDR2 YYNGEE. The CDR3 is 13 residues long. CDR3 residues: CASSVASDQPQHF. CDR3 bases: TGTGCCAGCAGCGTAGCTTCGGATCAGCCCCAGCATTTT.

This chain links TRBV19 with TRBJ2-1; the D is unclear. CDR3 length: 13 residues. Germline values: CDR1 LNHDA, CDR2 SQIVND (reference sequence). Between the trimmed V and J ends, which lost 6 bases and 0 bases, there was a span of 6 bases. The CDR3 nucleotides are TGTGCCAGTAGATCAGGCTCCTACAATGAGCAGTTCTTC. Translated, it gives CASRSGSYNEQFF.

The chain links TRBV25-1 to TRBJ2-5, with D maybe TRBD2 (6 bases). Germline loops: CDR1 MGHDK, CDR2 SYGVNS. Trimming shortened V by 6 bases and J by 1 base, and 12 bases separated the two germline ends. The CDR3 is 14 amino acids. The CDR3 here is CASSLLGGQETQYF. The DNA for the CDR3 is TGTGCCAGCAGCCTTCTGGGGGGCCAAGAGACCCAGTACTTC. The full variable domain, in which reference TRBV25-1 and TRBJ2-5 provide the parts outside the CDR3, is EADIYQTPRYLVIGTGKKITLECSQTMGHDKMYWYQQDPGMELHLIHYSYGVNSTEKGDLSSESTVSRIRTEHFPLTLESARPSHTSQYLCASSLLGGQETQYFGPGTRLLVL.

The chain has TRBV4-3 and TRBJ1-4, with 8 bases lining up with TRBD1. Looked up from germline, CDR1 is LGHNA and CDR2 is YSLEER. With 0 bases clipped from V and 6 bases from J, the junction kept 6 bases outside the gene matches. The CDR3 spans 16 residues. This chain's CDR3 is CASSQEKRTGYEKLFF. CDR3 sequence (DNA): TGCGCCAGCAGCCAAGAAAAAAGGACAGGGTATGAAAAACTGTTTTTT.

As to this clone: The sample contains more than one DNA sequence encoding this CDR3. This chain links TRBV11-2 with TRBJ1-1; 9 nucleotides match TRBD1. Germline V lookup: CDR1 SGHAT, CDR2 FQNNGV. This CDR3 comprises 15 residues. V shed 1 base and J 5 bases; nucleotides not matched to a gene: 5. CDR3 in amino acids: CASSLAGTGSTEAFF. In DNA, the CDR3 is TGTGCCAGCAGCTTAGCCGGGACAGGGAGTACTGAAGCTTTCTTT.

Note on this clone: A single base is all that separates this from a far larger clone, so a read error is likely. The chain employs TRBV9 and TRBJ1-5; no firm D call. V lost 0 bases to trimming and J lost 4 bases, with 5 bases between them. Germline loops: CDR1 SGDLS, CDR2 YYNGEE. The CDR3 covers 13 residues. For the CDR3, the DNA is TGTGCCAGCAGCGTAGAACAGAATCAGCCCCAGCATTTT. Translating gives CASSVEQNQPQHF.

Comments on this clone: This specimen includes other DNA sequences encoding the same CDR3. V is TRBV7-2 and J is TRBJ2-5, with a weak D call TRBD1 (6 bases). CDR3 length: 14 amino acids. V lost 0 bases, J lost 1 base, and 6 bases lay in between. Germline lookup yields CDR1 SGHTA and CDR2 FQGNSA. CDR3 bases: TGTGCCAGCAGCTTAGCGGGGGCCCAAGAGACCCAGTACTTC. Translating it yields CASSLAGAQETQYF.

The genes are TRBV6-6 and TRBJ1-1; no clear D. Germline V gene lookup returns CDR1 MNHNY and CDR2 SVGAGI (reference sequence). The CDR3 runs 12 residues. V was pared by 8 bases and J by 1 base, with 8 bases between. The CDR3 nucleotides are TGTGCCAGCCTAGGGAGGAACACTGAAGCTTTCTTT. As protein: CASLGRNTEAFF.

This chain connects TRBV7-9 to TRBJ2-3, with D perhaps TRBD1 (6 bases). CDR1 SEHNR and CDR2 FQNEAQ come from the germline V gene (reference sequence). Between the trimmed V and J ends, which lost 3 bases and 0 bases, there was a span of 7 bases. This CDR3 region has 14 residues. The CDR3 protein is CASSFDRSTDTQYF. For the CDR3, the DNA is TGTGCCAGCAGCTTCGACAGGAGCACAGATACGCAGTATTTT.